This T cell receptor beta chain comes out of a study of regulatory T cells in long-lasting Graves disease. Sample time point: newly diagnosed GD, antithyroid drugs for less than 3 months. After RNA was extracted from PBMCs, the TCR library was made from it. Assembly of TCR beta libraries relied on iRepertoire HTBI primers together with Arm-PCR of CDR3 regions. TCRdb processed the multiplex PCR reads anew with MiXCR; each CDR3 protein has one entry. The sample includes about 350,000 distinct CDR3 sequences, over 15% of them seen just once. This clonotype has ten or more counts. Separately, the same data were catalogued under a study of T cells in Graves' hyperthyroidism and ophthalmopathy. That paper adds: HTBI primers drove first-round RT-PCR of the TCR CDR3. A 13 V-J model separated ophthalmopathy from stable hyperthyroidism.

Sequencing used peripheral blood mononuclear cells (PBMCs), obtained at new diagnosis, from a patient treated with antithyroid drugs. The source of this sequence is a middle-aged man with Graves disease.

This CDR3 reads CASSQSRDRGSRPYEQYF. Written as DNA, the CDR3 is TGTGCCAGCAGCCAGTCCCGGGACAGGGGATCAAGGCCCTACGAGCAGTACTTC. The genes are TRBV3-1 and TRBJ2-7; 10 nucleotides match TRBD1. The CDR3 covers 18 residues. The V segment lost 3 bases and the J segment 2 bases; nucleotides outside the gene matches: 13. The germline V gene encodes CDR1 LGHDT and CDR2 YNNKEL (reference sequence).